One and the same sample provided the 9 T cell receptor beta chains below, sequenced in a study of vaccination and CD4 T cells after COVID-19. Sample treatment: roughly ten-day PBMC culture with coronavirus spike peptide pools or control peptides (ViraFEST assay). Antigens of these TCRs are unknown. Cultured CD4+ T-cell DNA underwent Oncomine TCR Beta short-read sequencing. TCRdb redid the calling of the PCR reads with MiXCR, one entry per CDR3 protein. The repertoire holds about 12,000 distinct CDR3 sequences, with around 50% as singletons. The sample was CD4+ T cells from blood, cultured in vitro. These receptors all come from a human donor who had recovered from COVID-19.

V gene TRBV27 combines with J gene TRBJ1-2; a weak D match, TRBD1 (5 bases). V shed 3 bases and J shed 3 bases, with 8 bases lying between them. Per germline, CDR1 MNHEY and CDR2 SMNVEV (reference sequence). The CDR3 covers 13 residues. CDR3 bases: TGTGCCAGCAGTTTTCTAGGGGACTATGGCTACACCTTC. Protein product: CASSFLGDYGYTF.

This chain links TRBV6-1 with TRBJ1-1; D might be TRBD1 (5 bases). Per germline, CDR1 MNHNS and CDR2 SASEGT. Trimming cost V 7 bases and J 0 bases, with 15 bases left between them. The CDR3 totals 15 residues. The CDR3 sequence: CASTADSEVNTEAFF. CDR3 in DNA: TGTGCCAGCACGGCTGACAGCGAAGTGAACACTGAAGCTTTCTTT.

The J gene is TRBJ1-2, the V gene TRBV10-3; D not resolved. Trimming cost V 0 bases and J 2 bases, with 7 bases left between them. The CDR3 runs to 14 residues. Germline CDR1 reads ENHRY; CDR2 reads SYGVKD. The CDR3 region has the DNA TGTGCCATCAGTGAGTCGACCGGGAACTATGGCTACACCTTC. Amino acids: CAISESTGNYGYTF.

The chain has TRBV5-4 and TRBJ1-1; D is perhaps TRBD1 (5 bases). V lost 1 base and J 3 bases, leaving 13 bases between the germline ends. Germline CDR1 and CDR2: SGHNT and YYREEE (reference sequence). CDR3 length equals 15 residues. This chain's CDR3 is CASSLRFGRDTEAFF. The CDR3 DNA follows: TGTGCCAGCAGCTTGAGGTTCGGCAGGGACACTGAAGCTTTCTTT.

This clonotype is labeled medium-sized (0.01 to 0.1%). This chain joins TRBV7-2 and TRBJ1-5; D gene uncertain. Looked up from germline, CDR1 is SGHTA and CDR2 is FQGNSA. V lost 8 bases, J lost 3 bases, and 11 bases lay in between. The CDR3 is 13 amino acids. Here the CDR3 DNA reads TGTGCCAGCGGTAGGAGTAACAATCAGCCCCAGCATTTT. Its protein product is CASGRSNNQPQHF.

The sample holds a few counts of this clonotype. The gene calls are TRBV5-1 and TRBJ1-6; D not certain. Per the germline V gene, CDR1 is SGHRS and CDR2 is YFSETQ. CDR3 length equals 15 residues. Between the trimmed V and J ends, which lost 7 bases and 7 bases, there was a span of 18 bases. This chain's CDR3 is CASQSEGGRNSPLHF. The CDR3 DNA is TGCGCCAGCCAATCGGAGGGCGGGCGAAATTCACCCCTCCACTTT.

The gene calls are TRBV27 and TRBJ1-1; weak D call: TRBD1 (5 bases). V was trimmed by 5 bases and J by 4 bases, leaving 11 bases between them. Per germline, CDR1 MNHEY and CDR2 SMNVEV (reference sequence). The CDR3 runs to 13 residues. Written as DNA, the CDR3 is TGTGCCAGCAGTCGGGGGGAAGGCACTGAAGCTTTCTTT. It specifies CASSRGEGTEAFF.

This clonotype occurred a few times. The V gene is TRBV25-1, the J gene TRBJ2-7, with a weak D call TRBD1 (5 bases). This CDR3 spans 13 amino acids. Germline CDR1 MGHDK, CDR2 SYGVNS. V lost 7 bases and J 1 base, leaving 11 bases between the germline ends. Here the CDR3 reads CASKMDTSYEQYF. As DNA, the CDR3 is TGTGCCAGCAAGATGGACACGTCCTACGAGCAGTACTTC.

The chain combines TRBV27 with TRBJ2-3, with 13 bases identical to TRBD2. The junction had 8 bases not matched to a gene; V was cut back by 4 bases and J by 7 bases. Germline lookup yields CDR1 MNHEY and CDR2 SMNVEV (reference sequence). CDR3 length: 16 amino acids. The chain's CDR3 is CASSSVPGLAGNTQYF. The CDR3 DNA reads TGTGCCAGCAGTTCCGTACCGGGACTAGCGGGGAATACGCAGTATTTT.